What follows are 19 T cell receptor beta chains derived from one specimen sequenced in a study of shared clonotypes between healthy human individuals (dated by TCRdb to 2020 to 2021). The method behind the library was the immunoSEQ multiplex PCR assay. Not all clones reach the TCRdb copy of this immuneACCESS table, which keeps in-frame sequences only. Checked studies attribute under half of the gap to unresolved V genes and leave the rest unexplained. This sample has about 1,500,000 clones in its table, and over 95% of those were observed once. Over 1% of the sample is in the top ten clones. The sample comprised naive CD4+ T cells sorted from blood. Per the publication, the cell subset or site label means: CD45RA+ positively selected. The receptors originated from a man aged 25 to 40 in good health.

DNA of the CDR3: TGCGCCAGCAGCTTGGCGACGAGGAACACTGAAGCTTTCTTT. As protein: CASSLATRNTEAFF. This chain uses TRBV5-1 with TRBJ1-1; no reliable D call. The length of the CDR3 is 14 residues. The V end was cut by 0 bases, the J end by 1 base, with 7 bases between. Germline CDR1 reads SGHRS; CDR2 reads YFSETQ.

The chain carries TRBV10-3 and TRBJ1-2; possible D gene TRBD1, 6 bases. The CDR3 totals 14 residues. Germline CDR1 ENHRY, CDR2 SYGVKD. V gave up 8 bases and J gave up 2 bases, with 15 bases separating them. CDR3 coding DNA: TGTGCCATCGTACCGAGTGACAGGAACTATGGCTACACCTTC. This gives the protein CAIVPSDRNYGYTF.

This clone has just one count. The chain carries TRBV5-1 and TRBJ2-5, with TRBD1 identical over 7 bases. The V segment lost 2 bases and the J segment 5 bases; nucleotides outside the gene matches: 6. This CDR3 has 14 amino acids. From germline, CDR1 is SGHRS and CDR2 YFSETQ. In DNA, the CDR3 is TGCGCCAGCAGCTTCCAGGGGGATGAGGAGACCCAGTACTTC. Its protein product is CASSFQGDEETQYF.

V gene TRBV5-1 combines with J gene TRBJ2-5, with 9 bases matching TRBD2. The junction had 3 bases not matched to a gene; V was cut back by 1 base and J by 2 bases. The CDR3 is 15 amino acids. Germline CDR1 reads SGHRS; CDR2 reads YFSETQ. The CDR3 bases are TGCGCCAGCAGCTTGTATAGCGGGGGACAAGAGACCCAGTACTTC. Its translation: CASSLYSGGQETQYF.

The J gene is TRBJ2-3, the V gene TRBV11-2, with no clear D. Germline CDR1 SGHAT, CDR2 FQNNGV. The CDR3 runs 14 residues. V was shortened by 0 bases and J by 10 bases, with 14 bases between the two germline ends. In DNA form, the CDR3 reads TGTGCCAGCAGCTTAGATGATGGGGTTGAGCCGCAGTATTTT. The encoded protein is CASSLDDGVEPQYF.

With regard to this clone: The identical CDR3 is also encoded by other nucleotide sequences in the sample. The chain links TRBV5-4 to TRBJ2-5, with a weak D call TRBD1 (6 bases). The length of the CDR3 is 12 residues. Trimming removed 4 bases at V and 2 bases at J, with 6 bases between. Germline CDR1 is SGHNT and CDR2 is YYREEE (reference sequence). The CDR3 sequence: CASSQGQETQYF. For the CDR3, the DNA is TGTGCCAGCAGCCAGGGGCAAGAGACCCAGTACTTC.

This clone was detected only a few times. The genes are TRBV29-1 and TRBJ2-5; 10 nucleotides match TRBD2. CDR1 is SQVTM, CDR2 ANQGSEA, per germline. J lost 5 bases, V lost 5 bases, and 8 bases had no gene match. The CDR3 covers 14 residues. Here the CDR3 reads CSVSPSGSPETQYF. The CDR3 DNA is TGCAGCGTTAGTCCTAGCGGGAGTCCCGAGACCCAGTACTTC.

The genes are TRBV5-1 and TRBJ2-2; 9 nucleotides agree with TRBD2. The CDR3 contains 16 residues. CDR1 and CDR2 (germline): SGHRS, YFSETQ. The junction had 11 bases not matched to a gene; V was cut back by 5 bases and J by 6 bases. The CDR3 DNA is TGCGCCAGCAGAGAACTTGGACTAGCGTCCTCCGGGGAGCTGTTTTTT. As protein: CASRELGLASSGELFF.

This sequence joins TRBV5-1 and TRBJ2-5; possibly TRBD1 for D (5 bases). Germline V gene sequence: CDR1 SGHRS, CDR2 YFSETQ. The CDR3 length is 14 residues. V shed 4 bases and J shed 4 bases, with 14 bases lying between them. CDR3: CASSPQGIGETQYF. CDR3 DNA: TGCGCCAGCAGCCCCCAGGGAATCGGAGAGACCCAGTACTTC.

Details on this clone: Other DNA sequences of this sample code for an identical CDR3. V is TRBV9 and J is TRBJ1-1, with D unresolved. From germline, CDR1 is SGDLS and CDR2 YYNGEE. V lost 0 bases and J lost 0, with 9 bases in between. The CDR3 has 15 amino acids. CDR3 nucleotides: TGTGCCAGCAGCGTAGGAGTGAGCATGAACACTGAAGCTTTCTTT. The encoded protein is CASSVGVSMNTEAFF.

The chain employs TRBV7-3 and TRBJ2-2; 8 positions agree with TRBD2. V dropped 5 bases and J dropped 7; count of bases not matched to a gene: 9. This CDR3 has 15 residues. Germline CDR1 is SGHTA and CDR2 is FQGTGA. The CDR3: CASSPSGSLVGELFF. CDR3 coding DNA: TGTGCCAGCAGCCCCAGCGGGAGTTTGGTCGGGGAGCTGTTTTTT.

The chain combines TRBV11-3 with TRBJ2-2; TRBD2 is a possible D gene (6 bases). Deletions cut 8 bases from V and 1 base from J, with 11 bases between. The length of the CDR3 is 14 residues. Germline assignment: CDR1 SGHNT and CDR2 YENEEA. CDR3 DNA: TGTGCCAGCCCGGGGGTGAGGAACACCGGGGAGCTGTTTTTT. Translated: CASPGVRNTGELFF.

The rearrangement links TRBV4-3 to TRBJ2-1; a possible D gene is TRBD2 (6 bases). The CDR3 has 20 amino acids. The germline V gene encodes CDR1 LGHNA and CDR2 YSLEER. Trimming took off 2 bases at V and 5 bases at J, with 28 bases between the two ends. The CDR3 reads CASSQQLARGTQALHNEQFF. CDR3 DNA sequence: TGCGCCAGCAGCCAACAACTCGCGCGGGGAACTCAGGCATTACACAATGAGCAGTTCTTC.

V gene TRBV5-6 combines with J gene TRBJ1-2; D might be TRBD1 (6 bases). The CDR3 totals 14 residues. V lost 4 bases and J lost 5, with 15 bases in between. Germline assignment: CDR1 SGHDT and CDR2 YYEEEE. As DNA, the CDR3 is TGTGCCAGCAGCCCCACAGGGACTTTTTATGGCTACACCTTC. It yields the protein CASSPTGTFYGYTF.

This clone was seen once. The chain recombines TRBV27 with TRBJ2-3; D could derive from TRBD1 or TRBD2 (6 bases each). The V gene lost 0 bases and the J gene lost 6 bases, with 13 bases spanning the gap. The CDR3 loop spans 15 amino acids. Germline V gives CDR1 MNHEY, CDR2 SMNVEV (reference sequence). This CDR3 reads CASSLSAGEADTQYF. The CDR3 nucleotides are TGTGCCAGCAGTTTATCGGCAGGGGAGGCTGATACGCAGTATTTT.

The V and J genes are TRBV4-1 and TRBJ2-5, with D perhaps TRBD1 or TRBD2 (5 bases each). V shed 0 bases and J shed 1 base, with 15 bases lying between them. This CDR3 is 17 amino acids long. The germline gives CDR1 MGHRA, CDR2 YSYEKL. The CDR3, as DNA: TGCGCCAGCAGCCAAGAGCCATTCGGGACCGTCCAAGAGACCCAGTACTTC. Residues: CASSQEPFGTVQETQYF.

The J gene is TRBJ2-3, the V gene TRBV7-9; D not certain. The CDR3 runs 14 residues. Germline loops: CDR1 SEHNR, CDR2 FQNEAQ (reference sequence). V was shortened by 1 base and J by 2 bases, with 7 bases between the two germline ends. CDR3 in amino acids: CASSLEAPTDTQYF. DNA for the CDR3: TGTGCCAGCAGCTTAGAGGCCCCCACAGATACGCAGTATTTT.

The chain uses TRBV6-1 and TRBJ1-5, with TRBD1 as a possible D gene (6 bases). V gave up 3 bases and J gave up 6 bases, with 15 bases separating them. The CDR3 covers 15 residues. Germline V lookup: CDR1 MNHNS, CDR2 SASEGT. CDR3 sequence (DNA): TGTGCCAGCAGTGAGTTTCCAGGGGCGGCTCAGCCCCAGCATTTT. Its protein is CASSEFPGAAQPQHF.

CDR3 DNA sequence: TGTGCCAGCAGTCCCCGCCGAGGGGGGCCGGCCAGTGTAGCAGGGTACTTC. Translation gives CASSPRRGGPASVAGYF. The rearrangement joins TRBV28 to TRBJ2-7; D tentatively reads TRBD1 or TRBD2 (6 bases each). The CDR3 loop spans 17 amino acids. Germline V gene sequence: CDR1 MDHEN, CDR2 SYDVKM. V shed 5 bases and J shed 12 bases, with 32 bases lying between them.